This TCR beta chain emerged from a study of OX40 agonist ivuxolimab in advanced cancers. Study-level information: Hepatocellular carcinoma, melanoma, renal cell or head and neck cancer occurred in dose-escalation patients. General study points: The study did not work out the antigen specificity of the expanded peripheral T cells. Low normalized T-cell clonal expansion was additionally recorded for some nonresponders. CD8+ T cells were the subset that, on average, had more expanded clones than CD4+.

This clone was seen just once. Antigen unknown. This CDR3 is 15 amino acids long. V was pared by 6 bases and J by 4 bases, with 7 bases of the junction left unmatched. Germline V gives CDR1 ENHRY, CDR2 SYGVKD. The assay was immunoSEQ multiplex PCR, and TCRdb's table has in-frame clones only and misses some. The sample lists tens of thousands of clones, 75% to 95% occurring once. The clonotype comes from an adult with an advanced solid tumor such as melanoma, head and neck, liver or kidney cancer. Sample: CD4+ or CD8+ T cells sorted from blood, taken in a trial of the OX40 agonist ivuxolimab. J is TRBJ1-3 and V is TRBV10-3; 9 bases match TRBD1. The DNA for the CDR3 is TGTGCCATCAGCTACGGACAGGGGCGCGGAAACACCATATATTTT. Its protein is CAISYGQGRGNTIYF.